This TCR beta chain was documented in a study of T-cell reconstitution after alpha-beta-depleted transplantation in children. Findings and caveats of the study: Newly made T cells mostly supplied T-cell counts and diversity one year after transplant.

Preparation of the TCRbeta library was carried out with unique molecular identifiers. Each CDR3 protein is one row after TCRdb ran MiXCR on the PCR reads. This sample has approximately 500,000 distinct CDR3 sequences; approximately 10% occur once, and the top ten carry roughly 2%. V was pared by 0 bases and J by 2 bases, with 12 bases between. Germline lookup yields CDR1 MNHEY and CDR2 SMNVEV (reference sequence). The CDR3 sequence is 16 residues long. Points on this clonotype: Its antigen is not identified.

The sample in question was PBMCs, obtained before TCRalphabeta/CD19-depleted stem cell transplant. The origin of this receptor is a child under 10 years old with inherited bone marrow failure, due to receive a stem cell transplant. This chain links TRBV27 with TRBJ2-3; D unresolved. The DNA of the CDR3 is TGTGCCAGCAGTTTATCCTGGACCACTCCCACAGATACGCAGTATTTT. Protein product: CASSLSWTTPTDTQYF.